The clone carrying this T cell receptor beta chain showed up just a few times. V gave up 3 bases and J gave up 3 bases, with 11 bases separating them. The length of the CDR3 is 13 residues. The germline V gene encodes CDR1 SQVTM and CDR2 ANQGSEA. TCRdb recomputed calls from the RT-PCR reads with MiXCR, one row per CDR3 protein. Of fewer than 800,000 distinct CDR3 sequences in the sample, approximately 15% were seen once. The receptor's source is a female donor in good health, serving as a healthy control. The specimen was memory CD4+ T cells from blood. The chain joins TRBV29-1 to TRBJ1-1; D is undetermined. In nucleotides, the CDR3 is TGCAGCGTTGAGGCTAATGGGTACACTGAAGCTTTCTTT. Translating gives CSVEANGYTEAFF.